The entry that follows covers one T cell receptor (beta chain) sequence. The target antigen is unknown. Measured with immunoSEQ multiplex PCR; TCRdb has only the in-frame clones, and not every one. The sample contains some 2.1 million clones, approximately 95% of which appear only once. The entry originates in a study of shared clonotypes between healthy human individuals. Study details: CD4 naive and memory got three plates each, CD8 naive two, CD8 memory one. Study-wide findings and caveats: Naive subsets generally exceeded memory subsets in estimated richness.

The CDR3 is made up of 15 amino acids. After removal of 3 bases from V and 4 bases from J, the junction contained 4 bases not matched to a gene. Germline V gives CDR1 SGHNT, CDR2 YYREEE (reference sequence). Into CD45RA+ naive and CD45RA-negative memory subsets, the CD4+ cells were split. Sequenced input: naive CD4+ T cells sorted from blood. Subset denoted: CD45RA+ positively selected. This chain uses TRBV5-4 with TRBJ2-5; TRBD1 agrees at 12 bases. The receptor was isolated from a man aged 18 to 30 in good health. As DNA, the CDR3 is TGTGCCAGCAGCTCGGGACAGGGGGCGGGAGAGACCCAGTACTTC. Its translation: CASSSGQGAGETQYF.